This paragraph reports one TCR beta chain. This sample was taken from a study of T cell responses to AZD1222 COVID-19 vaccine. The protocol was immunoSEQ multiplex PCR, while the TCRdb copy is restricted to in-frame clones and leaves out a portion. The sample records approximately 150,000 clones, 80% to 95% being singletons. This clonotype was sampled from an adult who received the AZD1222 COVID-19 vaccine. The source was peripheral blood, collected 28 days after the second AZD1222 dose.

CDR3 sequence reads: CAWSTGGSYNEQFF. DNA of the CDR3: TGTGCCTGGTCGACGGGAGGCTCCTACAATGAGCAGTTCTTC. The gene calls are TRBV30 and TRBJ2-1; 7 bases match TRBD2. Germline CDR1 is GTSNPN and CDR2 is SVGIG (reference sequence). The CDR3 loop spans 14 amino acids. Losses at the gene ends were 5 bases for V and 0 bases for J; bases not matched to a gene: 4.